This entry lists 12 T cell receptor beta chains sequenced from one sample in a study of Tregs in tolerant kidney transplant recipients. Assay used: immunoSEQ multiplex PCR; TCRdb lists only in-frame clones, some missing. The sample contains tens of thousands of clones, 93% of which appear only once. The nonmyeloablative bone marrow transplants came from related graft donors, with transient mixed chimerism. The sample here was CD4+ T cells from blood (PBMCs), taken 12 months after the transplant. The receptors derive from a human patient who received a combined kidney and bone marrow transplant. The T cells may come from the graft donor.

The J gene is TRBJ2-3, the V gene TRBV7-3; 7 nucleotides match TRBD2. The CDR3 spans 15 residues. From germline, CDR1 is SGHTA and CDR2 FQGTGA. With 3 bases clipped from V and 5 bases from J, the junction kept 8 bases outside the gene matches. DNA of the CDR3: TGTGCCAGCAGCTTCGAGAGGGAGGGAAAAGATACGCAGTATTTT. The encoded protein is CASSFEREGKDTQYF.

The chain joins TRBV7-3 to TRBJ2-6, with 9 bases aligning to TRBD1. The CDR3 runs to 19 residues. Germline assignment: CDR1 SGHTA and CDR2 FQGTGA. V shed 5 bases and J 2 bases; nucleotides not matched to a gene: 13. The CDR3 bases are TGTGCCAGCAGCCCTAGGGACAGGGTGAGCTCTACTGGGGCCAACGTCCTGACTTTC. This translates into CASSPRDRVSSTGANVLTF.

The chain combines TRBV7-7 with TRBJ2-3, with 8 nucleotides matching TRBD2. The ends lost 8 bases at V and 1 base at J; junction bases unmatched: 5. The CDR3 extends over 14 amino acids. Germline V gives CDR1 SSHAT, CDR2 FNYEAQ (reference sequence). CDR3 coding DNA: TGTGCCAGCGCCCCGGGGGGGCGCACAGATACGCAGTATTTT. It specifies CASAPGGRTDTQYF.

Points on this clone: Other nucleotide sequences from this sample produce the same CDR3. The chain uses TRBV28 and TRBJ1-3, with unresolved D. CDR1 MDHEN and CDR2 SYDVKM come from the germline V gene. V was cut by 6 bases and J by 2 bases, with 20 bases left in between. The CDR3 consists of 17 residues. In DNA, the CDR3 is TGTGCCAGCAGCTTGGTAGTTGGCCAGGTGACTGGAAACACCATATATTTT. It codes for CASSLVVGQVTGNTIYF.

On this clone: Additional DNA sequences in this sample encode the identical CDR3. The rearrangement joins TRBV5-1 to TRBJ1-6, with 10 bases matching TRBD1. Germline assignment: CDR1 SGHRS and CDR2 YFSETQ. CDR3 length: 17 amino acids. Trimming took 0 bases from V and 10 from J; bases not matched to a gene: 10. The CDR3 DNA reads TGCGCCAGCAGCTTGGGCGTTGCGGGACAGGGGCAATCACCCCTCCACTTT. It encodes CASSLGVAGQGQSPLHF.

The genes are TRBV28 and TRBJ1-5; TRBD1 matches at 7 bases. The CDR3 contains 15 residues. Trimming cost V 3 bases and J 6 bases; bases outside gene matches: 8. Germline V gene lookup returns CDR1 MDHEN and CDR2 SYDVKM. In DNA, the CDR3 is TGTGCCAGCAGTTTCGGACAGGCGGGTCGTCAGCCCCAGCATTTT. This translates into CASSFGQAGRQPQHF. The full variable domain, its missing parts supplied by reference TRBV28 and TRBJ1-5, is DVKVTQSSRYLVKRTGEKVFLECVQDMDHENMFWYRQDPGLGLRLIYFSYDVKMKEKGDIPEGYSVSREKKERFSLILESASTNQTSMYLCASSFGQAGRQPQHFGDGTRLSIL.

The chain combines TRBV28 with TRBJ2-4; D gene unclear. This CDR3 is 13 amino acids long. CDR1 is MDHEN, CDR2 SYDVKM, per germline. The V end lost 5 bases, the J end lost 6 bases, and 11 bases lay between the germline ends. The CDR3 here is CASSAPGANIQYF. In DNA, the CDR3 is TGTGCCAGCAGTGCCCCGGGTGCAAACATTCAGTACTTC.

This sequence joins TRBV5-8 and TRBJ2-3; D perhaps matches TRBD2 (5 bases). V lost 7 bases, J lost 6 bases, and 15 bases lay in between. The CDR3 runs to 13 residues. CDR1 SGHTS and CDR2 YDEGEE come from the germline V gene. The CDR3 bases are TGTGCCAGCTCACAAGAGGGTTATGATACGCAGTATTTT. Translation: CASSQEGYDTQYF.

V is TRBV19 and J is TRBJ2-3, with a weak D call TRBD1 (6 bases). This CDR3 is 14 amino acids long. Germline V gives CDR1 LNHDA, CDR2 SQIVND (reference sequence). V dropped 9 bases and J dropped 0 bases, with 13 bases sitting between them. The CDR3 spells CASQQGPSTDTQYF. The CDR3 DNA reads TGTGCCAGCCAACAGGGACCTAGCACAGATACGCAGTATTTT.

Notes on this clone: Other nucleotide sequences from this sample produce the same CDR3. V usage is TRBV7-3 and J usage is TRBJ1-2; D not certain. Germline V gene data show CDR1 as SGHTA and CDR2 as FQGTGA. V was pared by 5 bases and J by 2 bases, with 9 bases between. The CDR3 sequence is 13 residues long. The CDR3 DNA reads as TGTGCCAGCAGCCCCGCGGGGAACTATGGCTACACCTTC. Amino acids: CASSPAGNYGYTF.

The chain has TRBV28 and TRBJ1-1; weak D call: TRBD1 (5 bases). Germline V CDR1 and CDR2: MDHEN, SYDVKM. The CDR3 spans 15 residues. The germline V and J ends were trimmed by 4 bases and 5 bases, with 17 bases remaining between them. Written as DNA, the CDR3 is TGTGCCAGCAGTTACCCGGACTGGGGGAGGACTGAAGCTTTCTTT. Translating gives CASSYPDWGRTEAFF.

The chain links TRBV18 to TRBJ1-2, with D possibly matching TRBD1 (6 bases). The CDR3 totals 14 residues. V lost 3 bases and J 8 bases, leaving 16 bases between the germline ends. Looked up from germline, CDR1 is KGHSH and CDR2 is LQKENI. CDR3 in amino acids: CASSPAGDNRGYTF. The CDR3 DNA reads TGTGCCAGCTCACCCGCCGGGGACAATCGGGGCTACACCTTC.